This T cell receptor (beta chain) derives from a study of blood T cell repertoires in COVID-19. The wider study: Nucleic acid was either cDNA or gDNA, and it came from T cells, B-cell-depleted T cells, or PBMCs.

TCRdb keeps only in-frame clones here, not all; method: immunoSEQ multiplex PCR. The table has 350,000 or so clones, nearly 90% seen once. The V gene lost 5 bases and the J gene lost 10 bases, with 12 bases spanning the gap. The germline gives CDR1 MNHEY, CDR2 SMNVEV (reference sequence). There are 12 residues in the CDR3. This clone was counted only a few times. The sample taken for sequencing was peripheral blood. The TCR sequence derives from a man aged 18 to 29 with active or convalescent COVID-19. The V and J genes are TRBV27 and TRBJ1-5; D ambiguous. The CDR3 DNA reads TGTGCCAGCAGTAGCGGGATGATTCCCCAGCATTTT. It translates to CASSSGMIPQHF.